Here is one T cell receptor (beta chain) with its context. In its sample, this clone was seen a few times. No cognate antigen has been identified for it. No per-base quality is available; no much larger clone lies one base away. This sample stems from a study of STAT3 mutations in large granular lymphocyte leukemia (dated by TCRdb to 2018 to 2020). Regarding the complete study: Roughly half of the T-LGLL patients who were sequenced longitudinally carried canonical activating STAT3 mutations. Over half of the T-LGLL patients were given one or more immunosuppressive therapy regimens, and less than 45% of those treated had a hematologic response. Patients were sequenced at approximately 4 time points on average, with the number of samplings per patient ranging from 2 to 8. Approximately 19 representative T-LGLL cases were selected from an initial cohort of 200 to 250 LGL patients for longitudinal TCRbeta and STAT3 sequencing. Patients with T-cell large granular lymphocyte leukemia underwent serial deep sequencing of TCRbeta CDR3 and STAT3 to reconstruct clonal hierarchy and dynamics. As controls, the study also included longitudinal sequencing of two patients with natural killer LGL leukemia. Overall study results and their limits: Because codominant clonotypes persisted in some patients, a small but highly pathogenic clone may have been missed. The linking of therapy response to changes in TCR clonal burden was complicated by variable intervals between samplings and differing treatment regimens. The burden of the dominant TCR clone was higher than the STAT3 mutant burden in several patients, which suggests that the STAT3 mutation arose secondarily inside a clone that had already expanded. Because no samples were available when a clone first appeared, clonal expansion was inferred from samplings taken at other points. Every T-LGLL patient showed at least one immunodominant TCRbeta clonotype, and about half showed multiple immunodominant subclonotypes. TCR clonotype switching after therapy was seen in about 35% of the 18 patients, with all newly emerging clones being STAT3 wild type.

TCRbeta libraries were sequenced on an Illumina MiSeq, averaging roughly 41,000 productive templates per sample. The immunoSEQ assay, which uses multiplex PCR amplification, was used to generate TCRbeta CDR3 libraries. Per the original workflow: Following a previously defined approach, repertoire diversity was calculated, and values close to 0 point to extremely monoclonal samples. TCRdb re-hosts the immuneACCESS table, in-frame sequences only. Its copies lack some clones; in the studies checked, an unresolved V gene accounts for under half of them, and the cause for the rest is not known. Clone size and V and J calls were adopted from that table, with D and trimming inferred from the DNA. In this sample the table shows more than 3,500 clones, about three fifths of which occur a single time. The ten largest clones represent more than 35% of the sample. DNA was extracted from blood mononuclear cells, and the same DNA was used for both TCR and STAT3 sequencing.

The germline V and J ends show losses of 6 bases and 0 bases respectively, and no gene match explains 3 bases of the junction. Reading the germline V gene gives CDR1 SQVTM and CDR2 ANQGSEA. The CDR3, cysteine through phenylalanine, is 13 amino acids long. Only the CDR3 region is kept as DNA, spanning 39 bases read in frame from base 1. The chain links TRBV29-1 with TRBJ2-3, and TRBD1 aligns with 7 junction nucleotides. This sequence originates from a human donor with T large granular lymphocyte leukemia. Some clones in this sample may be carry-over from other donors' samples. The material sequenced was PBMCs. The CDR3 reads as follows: CSVRQGSTDTQYF. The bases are TGCAGCGTACGACAGGGAAGCACAGATACGCAGTATTTT.